This paragraph covers one T cell receptor (beta chain) sequence. This clonotype is regarded as medium-sized (0.01 to 0.1%). Its cognate antigen has yet to be identified. Base quality data are lacking; no much larger clone is found one base away. From the cysteine through the phenylalanine, the CDR3 covers 14 amino acids. Only the CDR3 DNA is retained, 42 bases long and in frame from the first base. CDR1 and CDR2 were assigned from the germline V gene as SNHLY and FYNNEI. V gives up 7 bases and J gives up 8 bases, and the segment between their germline ends measures 15 bases. Amplification of TCR beta CDR3 regions was carried out from RNA transcripts. The first round of RT-PCR for the TCR CDR3 was performed with the HTBI primer set and the Qiagen OneStep RT-PCR kit. The libraries were constructed in a second round of multiplex PCR and then size-selected and purified. Paired-end sequencing of the libraries was performed with 100 bp reads on an Illumina HiSeq2000. On the study's bioinformatics: Raw data were processed with SOAPnuke, discarding reads with adapters, uncalled bases, mean Phred below 15, or no exact constant-primer or identifier match. COPE v1.2.5 was used to merge high-quality paired reads, and clonotypes were defined as unique nucleotide sequences. MiTCR v1.1 was used to align clonotypes to the IMGT TRBV, TRBD and TRBJ reference segments. The analysis was restricted to V-J combinations with a frequency above 0.0001, which together covered 99% to 99.2% of the repertoires. A TCS score was defined as the ratio of F50 (clonal expansion) to E x V (chaos), with BLOSUM62-based TCRdist applied between CDR3 peptides within each V-J. Welch's t-statistics and random forest reduced 500 to 650 V-J features to 13, which were used in a naive Bayes classifier (R e1071). The Morisita-Horn index was used to measure how similar the thyroid and blood repertoires were. TCRdb reprocessing: public reads trimmed at Q25 with fastp, clones called with MiXCR, in-frame beta chains kept. CDR3 protein duplicates are merged, each entry listing the most common genes and DNA. These V and J calls are TCRdb output, not the study's own analysis. The sample table holds 45,000 to 75,000 distinct CDR3 sequences, of which approximately 50% were seen once. Roughly an eighth of the sample is in the top ten clones.

The sample is drawn from a study of T cells in Graves' hyperthyroidism and ophthalmopathy (dated by TCRdb to the late 2010s). For context, the study as a whole: Peripheral blood samples were taken at initial diagnosis, before any treatment was given. The 100 or so discovery patients were randomly split 7:3 into training and test sets. In addition, the study compared T-cell repertoires in thyroid tissue and in blood from roughly six Graves' hyperthyroidism patients. TCR V-J signatures able to tell the groups apart were searched for in a discovery cohort of 100 patients, of whom approximately 40 had Graves' ophthalmopathy and roughly 57 had stable Graves' hyperthyroidism. Prospective prediction of ophthalmopathy was tested in an independent validation cohort of 18 to 20 hyperthyroidism patients and 17 patients who later progressed to ophthalmopathy. TCR Vbeta CDR3 sequencing of 140 or so peripheral blood samples (approximately 44 ophthalmopathy, 70 to 85 hyperthyroidism and around 17 progressor patients) is reported in the paper. Once sampling was done, hyperthyroidism patients were given methimazole at a starting dose of 30 mg daily, whereas ophthalmopathy patients were given high-dose intravenous methylprednisolone. What the study reported, not specific to this receptor: In cross-validation, a model built on a 13 V-J signature told ophthalmopathy apart from stable hyperthyroidism with 85% to 90% sensitivity and 81% to 82% specificity, and in testing the same model reached 80%/75%. In validation, progression to ophthalmopathy was predicted by the model with 70.59% sensitivity and 72.22% specificity, a median of roughly 6.4 months before onset. Most expanded thyroid clonotypes (frequency above 0.001) were also detected in blood, a finding suggesting that blood repertoires may reflect thyroid immune responses. No statistical method was used to fix the sample size in advance, and group allocation was not hidden from the investigators.

Moderately to severely active disease, a Clinical Activity Score of at least 3, a NOSPECS grade of at least 4, and a duration under 3 months were present in ophthalmopathy patients. Patients with uncontrolled infections, other autoimmune diseases, pregnancy or lactation were excluded. Clinical symptoms, serum thyroxine and TRAb, thyroid ultrasound, and orbital computed tomography formed the basis for the diagnoses. PBMCs were separated from approximately 10 ml of fresh peripheral blood using Ficoll-Paque density gradient centrifugation. Trizol reagent was used to extract total RNA, and RNA quality was then checked on an Agilent 2100 Bioanalyzer.

This sequence originates from a woman aged 30 to 39 with Graves' ophthalmopathy. The chain joins TRBV2 to TRBJ1-6; no D gene can be assigned with confidence. Sequencing was carried out using blood. The CDR3: CASTGPDKDSPLHF. The DNA sequence is TGTGCCAGCACGGGCCCCGATAAGGATTCACCCCTCCACTTT.